What follows is one TCR beta chain and its context. The antigen remains undetermined. The CDR3 is 14 residues long. Per the germline V gene, CDR1 is LNHDA and CDR2 is SQIVND (reference sequence). V was cut by 4 bases and J by 6 bases, with 13 bases left in between. These data belong to a study of cytotoxic CD8 clonotypes in ibrutinib-treated CLL. Study-wide results and limits: Clonality climbed at ibrutinib response, then dropped toward baseline at progression.

Frozen PBMC stocks contributed 2 to 2.5 micrograms of genomic DNA to the TCR beta libraries. The assay was immunoSEQ multiplex PCR, and TCRdb's table has in-frame clones only and misses some. In the table there are a few hundred thousand clones, 60% to 75% of which are singletons. Source: PBMCs, taken after 24 months of ibrutinib treatment. The V and J genes are TRBV19 and TRBJ2-1; D not certain. The sequence was obtained from a human donor with chronic lymphocytic leukemia. The CDR3 loop is CASSRAPTSNEQFF. As DNA, the CDR3 is TGTGCCAGTAGTAGGGCCCCCACGAGCAATGAGCAGTTCTTC.